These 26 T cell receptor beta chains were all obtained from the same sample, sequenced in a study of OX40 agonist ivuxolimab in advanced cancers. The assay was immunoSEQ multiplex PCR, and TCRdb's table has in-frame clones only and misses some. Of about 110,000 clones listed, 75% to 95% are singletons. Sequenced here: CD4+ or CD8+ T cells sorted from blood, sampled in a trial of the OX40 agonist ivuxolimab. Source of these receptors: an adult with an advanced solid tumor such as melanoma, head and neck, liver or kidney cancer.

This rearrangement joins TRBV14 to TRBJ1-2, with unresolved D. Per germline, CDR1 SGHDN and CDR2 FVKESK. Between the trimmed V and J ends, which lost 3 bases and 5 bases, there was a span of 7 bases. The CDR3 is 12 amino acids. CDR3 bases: TGTGCCAGCAGCCAGTGGGAGTATGGCTACACCTTC. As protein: CASSQWEYGYTF.

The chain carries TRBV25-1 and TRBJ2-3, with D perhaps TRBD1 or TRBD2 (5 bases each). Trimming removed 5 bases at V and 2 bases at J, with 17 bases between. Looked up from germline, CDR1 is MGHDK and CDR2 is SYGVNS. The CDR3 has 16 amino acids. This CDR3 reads CASSTSGASHTDTQYF. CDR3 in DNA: TGTGCCAGCAGTACCTCCGGGGCTTCCCACACAGATACGCAGTATTTT.

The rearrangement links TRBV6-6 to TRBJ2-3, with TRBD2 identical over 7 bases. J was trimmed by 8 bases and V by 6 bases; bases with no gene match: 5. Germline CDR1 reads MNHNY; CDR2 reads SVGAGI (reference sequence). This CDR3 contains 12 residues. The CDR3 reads CASRVGEGTQYF. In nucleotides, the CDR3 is TGTGCCAGCAGGGTCGGGGAGGGTACGCAGTATTTT.

This chain's CDR3 is CASSFSTNTEAFF. For the CDR3, the DNA is TGTGCCAGCAGCTTCTCCACGAACACTGAAGCTTTCTTT. The chain recombines TRBV7-3 with TRBJ1-1; D is ambiguous. Looked up from germline, CDR1 is SGHTA and CDR2 is FQGTGA. Trimming stripped 3 bases from V and 1 base from J, with 6 bases between. The CDR3 contains 13 residues.

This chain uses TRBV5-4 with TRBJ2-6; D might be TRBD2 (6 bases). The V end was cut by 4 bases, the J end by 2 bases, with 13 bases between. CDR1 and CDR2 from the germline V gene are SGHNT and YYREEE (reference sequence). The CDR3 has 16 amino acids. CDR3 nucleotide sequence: TGTGCCAGCAGCGACGACGGGGGAGCTGGGGCCAACGTCCTGACTTTC. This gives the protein CASSDDGGAGANVLTF.

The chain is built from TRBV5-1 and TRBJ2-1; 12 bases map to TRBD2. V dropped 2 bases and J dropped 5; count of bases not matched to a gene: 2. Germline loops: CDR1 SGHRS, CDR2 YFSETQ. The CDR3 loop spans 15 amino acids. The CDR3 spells CASSLPSGGDNEQFF. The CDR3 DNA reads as TGCGCCAGCAGCTTACCTAGCGGGGGGGACAATGAGCAGTTCTTC.

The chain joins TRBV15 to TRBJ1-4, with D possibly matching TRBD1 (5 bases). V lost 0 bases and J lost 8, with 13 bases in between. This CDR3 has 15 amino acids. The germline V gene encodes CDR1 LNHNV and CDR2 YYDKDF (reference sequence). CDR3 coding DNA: TGTGCCACCAGCAGAGATCTAGGGGAGGGGGAAAAACTGTTTTTT. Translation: CATSRDLGEGEKLFF.

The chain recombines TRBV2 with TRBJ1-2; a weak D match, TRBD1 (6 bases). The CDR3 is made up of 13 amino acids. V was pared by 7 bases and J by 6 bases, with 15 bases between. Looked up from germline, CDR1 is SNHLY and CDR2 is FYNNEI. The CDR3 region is CASNRAGENGYTF. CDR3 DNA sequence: TGTGCCAGCAATCGGGCAGGGGAAAATGGCTACACCTTC.

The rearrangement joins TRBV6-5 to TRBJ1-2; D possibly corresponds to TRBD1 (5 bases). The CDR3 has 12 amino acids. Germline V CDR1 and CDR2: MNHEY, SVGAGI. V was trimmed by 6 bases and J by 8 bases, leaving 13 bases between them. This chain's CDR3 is CASSPGARGYTF. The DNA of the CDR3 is TGTGCCAGCAGCCCCGGGGCTAGAGGCTACACCTTC.

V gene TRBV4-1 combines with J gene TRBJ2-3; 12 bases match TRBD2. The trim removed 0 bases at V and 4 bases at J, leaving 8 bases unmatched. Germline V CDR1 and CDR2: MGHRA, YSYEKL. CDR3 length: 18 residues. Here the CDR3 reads CASSQDQWASGGADTQYF. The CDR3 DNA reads TGCGCCAGCAGCCAAGATCAGTGGGCTAGCGGGGGGGCAGATACGCAGTATTTT.

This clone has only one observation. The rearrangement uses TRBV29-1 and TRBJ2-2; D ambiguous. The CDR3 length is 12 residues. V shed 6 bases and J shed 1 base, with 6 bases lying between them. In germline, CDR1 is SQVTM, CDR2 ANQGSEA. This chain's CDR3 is CSVLKNTGELFF. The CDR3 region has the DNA TGCAGCGTCCTCAAGAACACCGGGGAGCTGTTTTTT.

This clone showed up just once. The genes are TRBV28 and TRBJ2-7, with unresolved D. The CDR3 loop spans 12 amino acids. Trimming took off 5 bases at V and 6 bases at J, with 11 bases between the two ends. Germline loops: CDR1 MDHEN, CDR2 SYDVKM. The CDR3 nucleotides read TGTGCCAGCAGTACCTCGGCCCGCGAGCAGTACTTC. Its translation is CASSTSAREQYF. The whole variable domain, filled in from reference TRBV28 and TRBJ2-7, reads DVKVTQSSRYLVKRTGEKVFLECVQDMDHENMFWYRQDPGLGLRLIYFSYDVKMKEKGDIPEGYSVSREKKERFSLILESASTNQTSMYLCASSTSAREQYFGPGTRLTVT.

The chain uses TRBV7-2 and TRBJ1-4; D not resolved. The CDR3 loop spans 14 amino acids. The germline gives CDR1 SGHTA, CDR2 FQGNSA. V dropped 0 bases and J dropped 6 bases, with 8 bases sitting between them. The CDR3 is CASSLAQVDEKLFF. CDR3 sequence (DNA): TGTGCCAGCAGCTTAGCACAAGTGGATGAAAAACTGTTTTTT.

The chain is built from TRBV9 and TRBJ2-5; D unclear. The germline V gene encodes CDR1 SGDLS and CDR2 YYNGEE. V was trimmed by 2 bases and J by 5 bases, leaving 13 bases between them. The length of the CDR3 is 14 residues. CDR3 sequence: CASSVGLGGETQYF. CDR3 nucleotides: TGTGCCAGCAGCGTGGGCCTTGGTGGGGAGACCCAGTACTTC.

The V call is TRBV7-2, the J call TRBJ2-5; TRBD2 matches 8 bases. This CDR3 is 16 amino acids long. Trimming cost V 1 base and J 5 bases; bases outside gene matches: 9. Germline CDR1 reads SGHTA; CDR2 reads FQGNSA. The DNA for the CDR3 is TGTGCCAGCAGCTTAGGCCCTCAATTAGCGGGGGAGACCCAGTACTTC. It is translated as CASSLGPQLAGETQYF.

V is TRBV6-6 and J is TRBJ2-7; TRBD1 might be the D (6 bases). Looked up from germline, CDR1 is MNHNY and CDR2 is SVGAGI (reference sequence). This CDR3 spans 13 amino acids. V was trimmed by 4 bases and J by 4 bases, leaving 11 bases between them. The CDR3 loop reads CASSFNREYEQYF. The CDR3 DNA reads TGTGCCAGCAGTTTTAACAGGGAATACGAGCAGTACTTC.

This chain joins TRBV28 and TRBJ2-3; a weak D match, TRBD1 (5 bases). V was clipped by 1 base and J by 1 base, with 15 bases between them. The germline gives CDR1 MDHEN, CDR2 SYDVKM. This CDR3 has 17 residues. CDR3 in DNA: TGTGCCAGCAGTTTATACCAGGGCCGTCCTGGCACAGATACGCAGTATTTT. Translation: CASSLYQGRPGTDTQYF.

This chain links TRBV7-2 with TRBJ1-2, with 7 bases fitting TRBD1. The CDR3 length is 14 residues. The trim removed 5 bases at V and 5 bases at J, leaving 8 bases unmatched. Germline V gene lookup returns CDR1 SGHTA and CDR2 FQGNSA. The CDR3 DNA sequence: TGTGCCAGCAGCCTTTCTAGGGGGCTATATGGCTACACCTTC. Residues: CASSLSRGLYGYTF.

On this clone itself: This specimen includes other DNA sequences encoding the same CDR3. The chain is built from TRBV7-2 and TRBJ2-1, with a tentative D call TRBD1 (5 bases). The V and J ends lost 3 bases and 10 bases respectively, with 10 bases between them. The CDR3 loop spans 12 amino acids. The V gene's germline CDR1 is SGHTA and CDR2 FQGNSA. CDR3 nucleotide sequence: TGTGCCAGCAGCTTGCAGGGTCGGGAGCAGTTCTTC. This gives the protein CASSLQGREQFF.

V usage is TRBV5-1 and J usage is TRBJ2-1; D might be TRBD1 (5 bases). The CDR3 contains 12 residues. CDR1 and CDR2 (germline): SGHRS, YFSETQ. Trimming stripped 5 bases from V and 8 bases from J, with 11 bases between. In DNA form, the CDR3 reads TGCGCCAGCAGGATAGGGGCCGATGAGCAGTTCTTC. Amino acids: CASRIGADEQFF.

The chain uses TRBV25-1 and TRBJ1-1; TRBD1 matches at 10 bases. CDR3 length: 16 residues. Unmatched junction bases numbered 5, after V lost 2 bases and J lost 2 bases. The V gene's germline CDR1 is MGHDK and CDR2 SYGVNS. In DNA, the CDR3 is TGTGCCAGCAGTGAACCGGGACAGGGGATTAACACTGAAGCTTTCTTT. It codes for CASSEPGQGINTEAFF.

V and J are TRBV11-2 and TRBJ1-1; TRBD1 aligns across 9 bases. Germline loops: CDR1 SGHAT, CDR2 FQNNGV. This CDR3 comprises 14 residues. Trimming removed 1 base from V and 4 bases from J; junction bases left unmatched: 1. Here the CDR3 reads CASSLGDRATEAFF. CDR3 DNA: TGTGCCAGCAGCTTAGGGGACAGGGCCACTGAAGCTTTCTTT.

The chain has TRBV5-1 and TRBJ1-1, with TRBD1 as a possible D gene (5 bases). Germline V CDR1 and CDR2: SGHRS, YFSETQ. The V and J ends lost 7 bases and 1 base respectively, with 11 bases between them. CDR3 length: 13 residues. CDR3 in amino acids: CASGAGRNTEAFF. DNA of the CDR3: TGCGCCAGCGGGGCAGGGAGGAACACTGAAGCTTTCTTT.

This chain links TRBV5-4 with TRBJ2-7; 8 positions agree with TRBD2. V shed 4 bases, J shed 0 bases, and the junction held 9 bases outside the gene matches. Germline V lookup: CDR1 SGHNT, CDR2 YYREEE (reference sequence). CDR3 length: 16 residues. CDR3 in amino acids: CASSRGGQSSSYEQYF. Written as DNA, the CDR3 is TGTGCCAGCAGCCGGGGGGGGCAGTCCAGCTCCTACGAGCAGTACTTC.

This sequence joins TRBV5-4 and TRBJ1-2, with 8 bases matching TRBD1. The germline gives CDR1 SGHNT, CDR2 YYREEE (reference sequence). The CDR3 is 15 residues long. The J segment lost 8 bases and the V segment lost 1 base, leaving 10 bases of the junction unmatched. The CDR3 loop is CASSLPLDRGEGYTF. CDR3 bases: TGTGCCAGCAGCTTGCCGCTAGACAGGGGAGAGGGCTACACCTTC.

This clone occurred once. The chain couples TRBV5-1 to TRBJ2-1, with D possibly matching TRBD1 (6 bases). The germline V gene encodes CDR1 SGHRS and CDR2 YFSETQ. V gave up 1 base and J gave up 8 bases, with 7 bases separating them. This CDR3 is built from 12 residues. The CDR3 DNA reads TGCGCCAGCAGCTTGCCAGGGGATGAGCAGTTCTTC. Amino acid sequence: CASSLPGDEQFF.